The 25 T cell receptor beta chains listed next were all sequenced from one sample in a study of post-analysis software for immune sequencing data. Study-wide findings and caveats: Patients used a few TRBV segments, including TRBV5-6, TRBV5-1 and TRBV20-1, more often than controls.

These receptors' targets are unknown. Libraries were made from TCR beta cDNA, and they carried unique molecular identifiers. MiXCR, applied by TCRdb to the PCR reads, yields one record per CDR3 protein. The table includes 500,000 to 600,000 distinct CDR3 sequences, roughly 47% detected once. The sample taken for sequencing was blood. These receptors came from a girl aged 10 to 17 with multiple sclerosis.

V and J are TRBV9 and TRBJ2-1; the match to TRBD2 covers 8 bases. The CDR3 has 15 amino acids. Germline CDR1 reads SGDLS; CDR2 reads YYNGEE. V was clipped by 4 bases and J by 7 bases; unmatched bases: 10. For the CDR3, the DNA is TGTGCCAGCAGCCCCGGGGGGGTCCCCCGAAATGAGCAGTTCTTC. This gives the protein CASSPGGVPRNEQFF.

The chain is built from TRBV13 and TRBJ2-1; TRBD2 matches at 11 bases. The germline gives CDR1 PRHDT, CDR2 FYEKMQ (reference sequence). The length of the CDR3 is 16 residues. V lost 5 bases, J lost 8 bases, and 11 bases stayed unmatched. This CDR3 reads CASSPVRVAGGHEQFF. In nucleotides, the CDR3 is TGTGCCAGCAGCCCAGTCCGGGTAGCGGGAGGGCATGAGCAGTTCTTC.

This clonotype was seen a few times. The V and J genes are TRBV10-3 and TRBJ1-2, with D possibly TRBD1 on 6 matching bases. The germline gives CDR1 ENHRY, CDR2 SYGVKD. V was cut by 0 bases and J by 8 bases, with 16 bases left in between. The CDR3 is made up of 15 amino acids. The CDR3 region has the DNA TGTGCCATCAGTGAGTCAGGCGCAGGGGCGGACGGCTACACCTTC. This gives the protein CAISESGAGADGYTF.

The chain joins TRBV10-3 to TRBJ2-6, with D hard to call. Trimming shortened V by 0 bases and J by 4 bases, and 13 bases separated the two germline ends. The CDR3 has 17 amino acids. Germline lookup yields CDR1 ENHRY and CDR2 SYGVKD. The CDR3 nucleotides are TGTGCCATCAGTGAGTCGACCGGGTCCGCCGGGGCCAACGTCCTGACTTTC. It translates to CAISESTGSAGANVLTF.

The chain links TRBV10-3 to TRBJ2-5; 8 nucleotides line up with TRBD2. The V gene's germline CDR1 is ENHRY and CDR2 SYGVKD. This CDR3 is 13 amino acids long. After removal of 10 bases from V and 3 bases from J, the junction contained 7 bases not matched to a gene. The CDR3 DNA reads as TGTGCCACCGGCGGCGGGGGGAAAGAGACCCAGTACTTC. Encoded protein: CATGGGGKETQYF.

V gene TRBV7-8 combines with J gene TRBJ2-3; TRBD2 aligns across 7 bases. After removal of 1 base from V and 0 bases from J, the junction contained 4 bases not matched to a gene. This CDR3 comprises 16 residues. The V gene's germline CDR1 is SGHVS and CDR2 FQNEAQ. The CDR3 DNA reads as TGTGCCAGCAGCTTAGGGGAGGGATTTAGCACAGATACGCAGTATTTT. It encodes CASSLGEGFSTDTQYF.

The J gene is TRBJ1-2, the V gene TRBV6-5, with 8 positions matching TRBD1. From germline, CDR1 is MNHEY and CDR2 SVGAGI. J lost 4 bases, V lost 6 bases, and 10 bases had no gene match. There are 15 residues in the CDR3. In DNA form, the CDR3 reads TGTGCCAGCAGCCGTGACAGGGGAGTTTTCTATGGCTACACCTTC. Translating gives CASSRDRGVFYGYTF.

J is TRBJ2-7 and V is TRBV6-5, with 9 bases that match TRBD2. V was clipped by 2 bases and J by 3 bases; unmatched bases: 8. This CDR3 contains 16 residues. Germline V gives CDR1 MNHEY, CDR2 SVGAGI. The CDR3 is CASSYPGTSYFYEQYF. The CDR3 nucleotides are TGTGCCAGCAGTTACCCCGGGACTAGCTACTTCTACGAGCAGTACTTC.

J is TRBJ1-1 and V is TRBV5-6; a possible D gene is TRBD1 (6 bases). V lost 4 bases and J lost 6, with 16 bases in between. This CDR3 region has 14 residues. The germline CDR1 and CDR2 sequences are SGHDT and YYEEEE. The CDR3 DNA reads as TGTGCCAGCAGCGCGGCGGGGCGGGGGCCTGAAGCTTTCTTT. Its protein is CASSAAGRGPEAFF.

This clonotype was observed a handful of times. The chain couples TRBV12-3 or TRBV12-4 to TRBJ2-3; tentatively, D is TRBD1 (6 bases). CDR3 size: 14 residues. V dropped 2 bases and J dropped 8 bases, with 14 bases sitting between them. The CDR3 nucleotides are TGTGCCAGCAGTTTAACTCCACGAGGGGGTACGCAGTATTTT. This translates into CASSLTPRGGTQYF.

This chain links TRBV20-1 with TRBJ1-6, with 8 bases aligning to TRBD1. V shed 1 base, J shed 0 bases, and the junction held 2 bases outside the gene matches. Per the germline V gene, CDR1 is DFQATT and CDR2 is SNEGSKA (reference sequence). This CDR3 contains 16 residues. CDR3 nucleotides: TGCAGTGCTAGAGGGACAGGGATCTCCTATAATTCACCCCTCCACTTT. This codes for CSARGTGISYNSPLHF.

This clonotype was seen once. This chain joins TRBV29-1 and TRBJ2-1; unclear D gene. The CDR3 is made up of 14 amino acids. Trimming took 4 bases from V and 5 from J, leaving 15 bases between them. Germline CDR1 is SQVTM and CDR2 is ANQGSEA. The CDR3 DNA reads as TGCAGCGTTGGTGCCAGAATTAATAACAATGAGCAGTTCTTC. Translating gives CSVGARINNNEQFF.

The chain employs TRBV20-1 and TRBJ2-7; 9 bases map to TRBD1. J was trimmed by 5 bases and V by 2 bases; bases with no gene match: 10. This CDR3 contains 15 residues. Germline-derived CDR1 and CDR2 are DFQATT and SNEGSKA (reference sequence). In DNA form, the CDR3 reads TGCAGTGCTAGATATACCGGGACAGGGATCAACGAGCAGTACTTC. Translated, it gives CSARYTGTGINEQYF.

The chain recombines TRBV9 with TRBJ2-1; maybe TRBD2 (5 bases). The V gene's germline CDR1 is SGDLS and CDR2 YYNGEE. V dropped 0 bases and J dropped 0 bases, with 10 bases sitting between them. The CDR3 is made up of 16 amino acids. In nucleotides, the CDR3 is TGTGCCAGCAGCGTAGTCAGCGGTAGCTCCTACAATGAGCAGTTCTTC. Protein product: CASSVVSGSSYNEQFF.

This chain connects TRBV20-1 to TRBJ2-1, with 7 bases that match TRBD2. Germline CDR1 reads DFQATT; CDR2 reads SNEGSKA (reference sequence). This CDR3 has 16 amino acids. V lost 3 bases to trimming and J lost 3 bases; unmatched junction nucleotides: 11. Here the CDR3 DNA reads TGCAGTGCTAGGGGGGGAGGGCCGTCGGACTACAATGAGCAGTTCTTC. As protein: CSARGGGPSDYNEQFF.

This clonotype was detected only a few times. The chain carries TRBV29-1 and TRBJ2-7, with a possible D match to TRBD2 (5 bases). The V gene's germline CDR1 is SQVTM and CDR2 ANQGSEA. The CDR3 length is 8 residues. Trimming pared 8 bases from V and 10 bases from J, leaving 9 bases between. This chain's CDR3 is CSTGFQYF. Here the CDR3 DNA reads TGCAGCACGGGGTTCCAGTACTTC.

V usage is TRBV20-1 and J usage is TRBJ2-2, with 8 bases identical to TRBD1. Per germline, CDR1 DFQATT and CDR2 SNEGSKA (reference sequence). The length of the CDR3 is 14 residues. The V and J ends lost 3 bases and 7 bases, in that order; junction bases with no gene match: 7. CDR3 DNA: TGCAGTGCTAGGATGACAGGGGTTGACGGGGAGCTGTTTTTT. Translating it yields CSARMTGVDGELFF.

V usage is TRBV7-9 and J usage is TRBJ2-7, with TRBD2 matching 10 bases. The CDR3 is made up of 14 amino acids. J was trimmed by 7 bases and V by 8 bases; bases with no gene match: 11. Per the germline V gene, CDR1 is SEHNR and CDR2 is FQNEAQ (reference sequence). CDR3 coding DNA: TGTGCCAGCTCCCGAGCGGGGGGGGACAATGAGCAGTACTTC. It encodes CASSRAGGDNEQYF. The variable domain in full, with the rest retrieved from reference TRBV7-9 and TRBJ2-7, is DTGVSQNPRHKITKRGQNVTFRCDPISEHNRLYWYRQTLGQGPEFLTYFQNEAQLEKSRLLSDRFSAERPKGSFSTLEIQRTEQGDSAMYLCASSRAGGDNEQYFGPGTRLTVT.

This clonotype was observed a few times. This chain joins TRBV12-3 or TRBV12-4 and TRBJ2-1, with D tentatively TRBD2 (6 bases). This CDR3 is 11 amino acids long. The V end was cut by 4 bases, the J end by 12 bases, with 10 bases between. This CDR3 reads CASSWRDTQFF. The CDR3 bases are TGTGCCAGCAGTTGGAGGGATACGCAGTTCTTC.

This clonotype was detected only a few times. The CDR3 region has the DNA TGTGCCAGCAGTTCTCCCGGGACTAGCGGGAGCAATGAGCAGTTCTTC. This codes for CASSSPGTSGSNEQFF. The chain is built from TRBV25-1 and TRBJ2-1, with 14 positions matching TRBD2. Per germline, CDR1 MGHDK and CDR2 SYGVNS. The CDR3 runs 16 residues. Germline trimming cut 5 bases from V and 6 bases from J; bases unmatched to any gene: 6.

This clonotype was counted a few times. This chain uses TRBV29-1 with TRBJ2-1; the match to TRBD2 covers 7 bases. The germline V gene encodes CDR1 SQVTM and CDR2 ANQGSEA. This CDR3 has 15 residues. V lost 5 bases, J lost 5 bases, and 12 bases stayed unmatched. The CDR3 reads CSVRPREVPNNEQFF. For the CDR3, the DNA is TGCAGCGTTCGCCCACGGGAGGTCCCAAACAATGAGCAGTTCTTC.

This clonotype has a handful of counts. This CDR3 reads CASSSLWKAGGYTF. The CDR3 nucleotides are TGTGCCAGCAGTTCCCTTTGGAAGGCGGGTGGCTACACCTTC. J is TRBJ1-2 and V is TRBV12-3 or TRBV12-4; D not resolved. The CDR3 sequence is 14 residues long. Between the trimmed V and J ends, which lost 4 bases and 7 bases, there was a span of 16 bases.

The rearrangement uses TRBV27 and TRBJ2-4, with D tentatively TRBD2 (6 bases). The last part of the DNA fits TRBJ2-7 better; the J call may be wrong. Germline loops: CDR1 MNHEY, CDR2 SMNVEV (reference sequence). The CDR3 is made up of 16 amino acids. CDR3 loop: CASSFGRSSPLYEQYF. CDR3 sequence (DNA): TGTGCCAGCAGTTTTGGGAGGTCCTCACCCCTCTACGAGCAGTACTTC.

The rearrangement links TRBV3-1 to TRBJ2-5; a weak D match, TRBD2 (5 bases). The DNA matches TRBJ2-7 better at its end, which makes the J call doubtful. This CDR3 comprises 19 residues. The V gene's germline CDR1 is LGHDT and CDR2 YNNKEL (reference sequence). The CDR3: CASSQPLWWGDLREYEQYF. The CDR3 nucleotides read TGTGCCAGCAGCCAACCCCTGTGGTGGGGAGATTTGAGGGAGTACGAGCAGTACTTC.

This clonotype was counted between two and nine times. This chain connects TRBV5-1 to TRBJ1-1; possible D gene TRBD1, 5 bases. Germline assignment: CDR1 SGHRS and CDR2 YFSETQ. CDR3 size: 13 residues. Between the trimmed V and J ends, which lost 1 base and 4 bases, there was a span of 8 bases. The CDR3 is CASSLSGTTEAFF. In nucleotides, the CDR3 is TGCGCCAGCAGCTTGTCGGGGACCACTGAAGCTTTCTTT.